The 16 T cell receptor beta chains presented below share a single source sample, sequenced in a study of blood T cells in healthy people across ages. Together with a sample-barcoded 5' primer, a J-beta primer mix was included in a second PCR lasting about 6 to 12 cycles. TCRdb processed the 5' RACE reads anew with MiXCR; each CDR3 protein has one entry. The table lists 1.5 million to 2 million distinct CDR3 sequences, about 39% of them singletons. Specimen: blood. The receptors come from a human donor in good health.

Points on this clonotype: This clone may be a read error of a much larger clone one base away. This chain joins TRBV10-3 and TRBJ2-7; no definite D call. The CDR3 extends over 14 amino acids. Per the germline V gene, CDR1 is ENHRY and CDR2 is SYGVKD. CDR3 in DNA: TGTGCCATCAGTAAGTCGGGCCGCTACTACGAGCAGTACTTC. Encoded protein: CAISKSGRYYEQYF.

V and J are TRBV29-1 and TRBJ1-2; the match to TRBD1 covers 7 bases. V lost 6 bases and J lost 5; bases outside the gene matches: 6. Germline V CDR1 and CDR2: SQVTM, ANQGSEA. The CDR3 spans 12 residues. CDR3 nucleotide sequence: TGCAGCGTGTCCGGGACAGCATATGGCTACACCTTC. Translation gives CSVSGTAYGYTF. The complete variable domain, with remaining parts taken from reference TRBV29-1 and TRBJ1-2, reads SAVISQKPSRDICQRGTSLTIQCQVDSQVTMMFWYRQQPGQSLTLIATANQGSEATYESGFVIDKFPISRPNLTFSTLTVSNMSPEDSSIYLCSVSGTAYGYTFGSGTRLTVV.

The sample holds a few counts of this clonotype. V and J are TRBV12-3 or TRBV12-4 and TRBJ1-4, with D maybe TRBD1 (5 bases). CDR3 length: 15 amino acids. V was cut by 3 bases and J by 7 bases, with 15 bases left in between. CDR3 nucleotide sequence: TGTGCCAGCAGTTTGGGCTCAGGTGGGGGTGAAAAACTGTTTTTT. Its translation: CASSLGSGGGEKLFF.

On this clonotype: The germline gene is not matched at one end of the junction; a read error may be the cause. V and J are TRBV24-1 and TRBJ1-5; no firm D call. Germline V lookup: CDR1 KGHDR, CDR2 SFDVKD. CDR3 size: 14 residues. The CDR3 region has the DNA TGTGCCACCAGTGATTTGCTGTCTAATCGGCCCCAGCATTTT. The encoded protein is CATSDLLSNRPQHF.

This chain joins TRBV10-3 and TRBJ2-5; maybe TRBD1 (6 bases). The closer fit of TRBJ2-7 to the DNA end suggests the J call may be wrong. The CDR3 is made up of 18 amino acids. In germline, CDR1 is ENHRY, CDR2 SYGVKD. Here the CDR3 DNA reads TGTGCCATCAGTTCAATCACGCCCGGGACAAAAGGGGAGTACGAGCAGTACTTC. This translates into CAISSITPGTKGEYEQYF.

This chain uses TRBV4-2 with TRBJ2-3; possibly TRBD1 for D (5 bases). The ends were cut back, 1 base at V and 2 bases at J, with 13 bases in the middle. CDR1 LGHNA and CDR2 YNFKEQ come from the germline V gene. The CDR3 runs 16 residues. The CDR3 loop is CASSQAPGSATDTQYF. The CDR3, as DNA: TGTGCCAGCAGCCAAGCCCCAGGGTCTGCCACAGATACGCAGTATTTT.

V is TRBV20-1 and J is TRBJ1-1; 7 bases line up with TRBD1. J lost 12 bases, V lost 5 bases, and 12 bases had no gene match. The germline gives CDR1 DFQATT, CDR2 SNEGSKA (reference sequence). This CDR3 contains 12 residues. The CDR3 protein is CSAAHGTVKTFF. The CDR3 DNA follows: TGCAGTGCTGCCCACGGGACAGTGAAAACTTTCTTT.

V usage is TRBV11-3 and J usage is TRBJ1-1; D remains unclear. Looked up from germline, CDR1 is SGHNT and CDR2 is YENEEA. Trimming cost V 4 bases and J 0 bases, with 12 bases left between them. The CDR3 consists of 15 residues. The DNA of the CDR3 is TGTGCCAGCAGCTCTCAGTCCAACATGAACACTGAAGCTTTCTTT. Encoded protein: CASSSQSNMNTEAFF.

This clonotype was seen a single time. This chain joins TRBV12-3 or TRBV12-4 and TRBJ1-5; D might be TRBD1 (6 bases). CDR3 length: 17 amino acids. Trimming pared 5 bases from V and 2 bases from J, leaving 19 bases between. CDR3 in amino acids: CASSPHYGQTCNQPQHF. CDR3 nucleotide sequence: TGTGCCAGCAGTCCGCATTACGGACAGACTTGCAATCAGCCCCAGCATTTT.

The gene calls are TRBV13 and TRBJ2-5; D not certain. The germline V gene has CDR1 PRHDT and CDR2 FYEKMQ (reference sequence). The germline V and J ends were trimmed by 4 bases and 1 base, with 7 bases remaining between them. The CDR3 runs 13 residues. The CDR3 loop reads CASSSNLQETQYF. The CDR3 bases are TGTGCCAGCAGCTCGAACCTCCAAGAGACCCAGTACTTC.

The chain joins TRBV5-8 to TRBJ1-4, with D hard to call. The V end was cut by 5 bases, the J end by 8 bases, with 16 bases between. CDR3 size: 14 residues. From germline, CDR1 is SGHTS and CDR2 YDEGEE. The CDR3 DNA reads TGTGCCAGCAGGCGGCCTCCCGAAGCCGAAAAACTGTTTTTT. Amino acid sequence: CASRRPPEAEKLFF. The variable domain in full, with the rest retrieved from reference TRBV5-8 and TRBJ1-4, is EAGVTQSPTHLIKTRGQQATLRCSPISGHTSVYWYQQALGLGLQFLLWYDEGEERNRGNFPPRFSGRQFPNYSSELNVNALELEDSALYLCASRRPPEAEKLFFGSGTQLSVL.

This chain uses TRBV4-3 with TRBJ2-5; 9 nucleotides agree with TRBD1. Losses at the gene ends were 3 bases for V and 5 bases for J; bases not matched to a gene: 13. Germline CDR1 and CDR2: LGHNA and YSLEER. The length of the CDR3 is 17 residues. The CDR3 is CASSQEVKGQGWETQYF. CDR3 nucleotide sequence: TGCGCCAGCAGCCAGGAGGTTAAGGGACAGGGATGGGAGACCCAGTACTTC.

V is TRBV20-1 and J is TRBJ1-2; no definite D call. In germline, CDR1 is DFQATT, CDR2 SNEGSKA (reference sequence). The CDR3 has 22 residues. The V and J ends lost 1 base and 0 bases respectively, with 33 bases between them. The CDR3 nucleotides read TGCAGTGCTAGAGTGATGCGGAGCCTAAGCACAGATACGCATCACTCTAACTATGGCTACACCTTC. Translating it yields CSARVMRSLSTDTHHSNYGYTF.

Only a few counts were recorded for this clonotype. The rearrangement joins TRBV11-2 to TRBJ2-4; 7 bases are a match to TRBD1. The CDR3 length is 18 residues. The J segment lost 2 bases and the V segment lost 3 bases, leaving 13 bases of the junction unmatched. CDR1 and CDR2 (germline): SGHAT, FQNNGV. The CDR3: CASSFLYSTGSSKNIQYF. For the CDR3, the DNA is TGTGCCAGCAGCTTTTTATATTCGACAGGGTCCTCCAAAAACATTCAGTACTTC.

In its sample, this clonotype was seen a few times. The V call is TRBV20-1, the J call TRBJ2-5, with D possibly TRBD1 on 6 matching bases. The CDR3 is 14 residues long. From germline, CDR1 is DFQATT and CDR2 SNEGSKA (reference sequence). The V end lost 3 bases, the J end lost 0 bases, and 11 bases lay between the germline ends. The CDR3 DNA is TGCAGTGCTAGGGCGACAGGAAACCAAGAGACCCAGTACTTC. Residues: CSARATGNQETQYF.

There are a few counts of this clonotype. The V and J genes are TRBV5-1 and TRBJ2-7; D call uncertain. Between the trimmed V and J ends, which lost 6 bases and 3 bases, there was a span of 22 bases. This CDR3 has 16 amino acids. From germline, CDR1 is SGHRS and CDR2 YFSETQ. The CDR3 loop is CASTSIGGRHVYEQYF. CDR3 coding DNA: TGCGCCAGCACTTCAATCGGTGGAAGGCATGTCTACGAGCAGTACTTC. The variable domain in full, with the rest retrieved from reference TRBV5-1 and TRBJ2-7, is KAGVTQTPRYLIKTRGQQVTLSCSPISGHRSVSWYQQTPGQGLQFLFEYFSETQRNKGNFPGRFSGRQFSNSRSEMNVSTLELGDSALYLCASTSIGGRHVYEQYFGPGTRLTVT.